This T cell receptor beta chain was identified during a study of blood T cell repertoires in COVID-19. Looking at the study overall: Sites in the United States, Italy and Spain provided acute and convalescent COVID-19 samples.

The germline V gene has CDR1 SGHRS and CDR2 YFSETQ. The CDR3 length is 16 residues. With 9 bases removed from V and 6 bases from J, the gap between germline ends came to 27 bases. Method: immunoSEQ multiplex PCR; TCRdb's copy keeps in-frame clones and lacks some. The top ten clones hold 25% of a sample with under 40,000 clones, about 88% of them seen once. The chain links TRBV5-1 to TRBJ1-2, with D perhaps matching TRBD1 (6 bases). Sequencing was performed on peripheral blood. This clonotype was sampled from a woman aged 80 or over with active or convalescent COVID-19. The CDR3 DNA is TGCGCCACCCCACCGCCGCGAACGGGACAAGAACATGGCTACACCTTC. This translates into CATPPPRTGQEHGYTF.